This entry is about one T cell receptor (beta chain). Sorting took every CD4+ cell except CD45RA+CCR7+CD95- naive cells, reaching over 95% purity. Sorting first excluded CD8+, CD14+, CD16+, CD56+, CD19+ and CD25-bright cells. Libraries were prepared by immunoSEQ multiplex PCR; TCRdb keeps only in-frame clonotypes and omits some of them. The table includes some 30,000 clones, almost 85% detected once. The data stem from a study of human CD4 T cells and Enterobacteriaceae. Sample: memory CD4+ T cells from blood. The clonotype originates from a human donor in good health.

DNA of the CDR3: TGTGCCAGCAGCGGGGTGGGTTGGGCGCGCACAGATACGCAGTATTTT. As protein: CASSGVGWARTDTQYF. This sequence joins TRBV2 and TRBJ2-3; maybe TRBD2 (5 bases). Germline CDR1 and CDR2: SNHLY and FYNNEI. The CDR3 length is 16 residues. With 6 bases removed from V and 1 base from J, the gap between germline ends came to 17 bases.